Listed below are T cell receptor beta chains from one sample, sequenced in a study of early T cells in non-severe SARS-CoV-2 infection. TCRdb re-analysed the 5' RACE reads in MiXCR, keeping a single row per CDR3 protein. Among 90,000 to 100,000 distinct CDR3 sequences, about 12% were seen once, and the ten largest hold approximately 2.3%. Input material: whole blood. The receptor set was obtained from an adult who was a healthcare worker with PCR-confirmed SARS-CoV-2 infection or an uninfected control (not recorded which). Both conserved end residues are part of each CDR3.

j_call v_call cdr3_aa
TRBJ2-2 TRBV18 CASSQQEGRTGELFF
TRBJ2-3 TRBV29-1 CSVSRDRGFVDTQYF
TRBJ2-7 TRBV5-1 CASSFNRGAYEQYF
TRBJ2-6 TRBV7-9 CASSPRRTGANVLTF
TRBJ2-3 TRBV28 CASSPDSLTDTQYF
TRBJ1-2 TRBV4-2 CASSQGEGGDANYGYTF
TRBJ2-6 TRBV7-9 CASSSGQWARGANVLTF
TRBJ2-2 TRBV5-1 CASSPRAGGRTGELFF
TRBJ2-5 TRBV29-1 CSVSGGEETQYF
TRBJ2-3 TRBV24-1 CATSESRIPIVRTDTQYF
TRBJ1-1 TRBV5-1 CASSLAEGRRNTEAFF
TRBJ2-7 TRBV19 CATRAGQIANEQYF
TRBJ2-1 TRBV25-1 CASSAGGEQFF
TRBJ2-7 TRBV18 CASSPGQARPEQYF
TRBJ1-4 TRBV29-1 CSVLGEKLFF
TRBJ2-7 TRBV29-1 CSVEFQGEMQYF
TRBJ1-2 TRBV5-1 CASSVTGGPNYGYTF
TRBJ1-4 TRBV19 CASNDRGVNEKLFF
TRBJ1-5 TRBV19 CASSMQSNQPQHF
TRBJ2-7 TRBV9 CASSVAAGEQYF
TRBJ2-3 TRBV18 CASSPQGLRTDTQYF
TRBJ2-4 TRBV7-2 CASSYWGVAKNIQYF
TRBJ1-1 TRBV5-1 CASSPGQGLNTEAFF
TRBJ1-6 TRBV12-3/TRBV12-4 CASRMDSSYNSPLHF
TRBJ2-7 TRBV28 CASGLGLSYEQYF
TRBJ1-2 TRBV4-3 CASSQERGYGYTF
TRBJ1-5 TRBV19 CASSMALGNQPQHF
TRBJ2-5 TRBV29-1 CSVDGVDGESSLETQYF
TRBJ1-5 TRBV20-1 CSARGAGNQPQHF
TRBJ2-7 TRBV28 CASSLIGNGDRPYEQYF
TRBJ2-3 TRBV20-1 CSAISGKSTDTQYF
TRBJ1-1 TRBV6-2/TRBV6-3 CASSYQAPGQGAALLYDTEAFF
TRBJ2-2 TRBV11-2 CASSYNALGSGELFF
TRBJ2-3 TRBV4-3 CANSQDQGRGADTQYF
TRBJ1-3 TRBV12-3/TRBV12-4 CASSSQGQGWGNTIYF
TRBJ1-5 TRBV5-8 CASSFGQLFNQPQHF
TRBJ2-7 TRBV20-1 CSASGVGMTYEQYF
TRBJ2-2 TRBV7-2 CASSRGQGAWSGELFF
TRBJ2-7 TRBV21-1 CASSKGGRPAQYF
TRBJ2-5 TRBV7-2 CASSLQGYLETQYF
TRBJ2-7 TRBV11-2 CASSPRGTQSYEQYF
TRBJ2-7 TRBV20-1 CSAPRDGSYEQYF
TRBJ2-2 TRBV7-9 CASRYKGLSNTGELFF
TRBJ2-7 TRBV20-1 CSASYRAHYEQYF
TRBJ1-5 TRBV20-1 CSANLDRAQPQHF
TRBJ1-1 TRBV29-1 CSVGFPNTEAFF
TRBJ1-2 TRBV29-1 CSVESGEKLNGYTF
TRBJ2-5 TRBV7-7 CASSGRGGEETQYF
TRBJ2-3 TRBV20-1 CSARLAGERRYF
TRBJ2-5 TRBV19 CASSPGTSGETQYF
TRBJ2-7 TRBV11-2 CASSSPGGYEQYF
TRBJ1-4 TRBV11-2 CASRPMGGRGEKLFF
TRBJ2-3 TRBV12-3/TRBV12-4 CASSPWTGGLRDTQYF
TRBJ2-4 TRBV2 CASRKGAYSIAKNIQYF
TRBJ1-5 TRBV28 CASSSPMRNQPQHF
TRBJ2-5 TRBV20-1 CSAREGIEETQYF
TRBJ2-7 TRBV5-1 CASSLDGAPEQYF
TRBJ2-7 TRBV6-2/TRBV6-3 CASSRGSYEQYF